These 12 T cell receptor beta chains were all obtained from the same sample, sequenced in a study of cytotoxic CD8 clonotypes in ibrutinib-treated CLL (dated by TCRdb to 2020 to 2022). The library was generated by the immunoSEQ multiplex PCR assay. TCRdb provides this immuneACCESS table in a form limited to in-frame rearrangements. Some clones are lacking; in checked studies, under half of them reflect an unresolved V gene, and why the rest are absent is not known. In all, the sample holds 200,000 to 250,000 clones, and 70% to 75% of those were seen once. Roughly 5.8% of the sample rests with the top ten. The time point label, as the study defines it: about 11 months on ibrutinib. Sequenced here: PBMCs, sampled after 12 months of ibrutinib treatment. Receptor source: a human donor with chronic lymphocytic leukemia.

CDR3 protein: CASSSTPGQGGEQYF. For the CDR3, the DNA is TGCGCCAGCAGCTCTACTCCGGGACAGGGGGGCGAGCAGTACTTC. The gene calls are TRBV5-1 and TRBJ2-7; TRBD1 matches 11 bases. V was pared by 3 bases and J by 6 bases, with 8 bases of the junction left unmatched. The CDR3 is 15 residues long. CDR1 and CDR2 from the germline V gene are SGHRS and YFSETQ.

The V call is TRBV9, the J call TRBJ1-2, with D perhaps matching TRBD1 (5 bases). V was cut by 6 bases and J by 8 bases, with 17 bases left in between. The CDR3 extends over 13 amino acids. From germline, CDR1 is SGDLS and CDR2 YYNGEE. The CDR3 coding sequence is TGTGCCAGCAACAATTGGGAGGGGTACGGCTACACCTTC. As protein: CASNNWEGYGYTF.

The chain links TRBV29-1 to TRBJ2-7, with 10 positions matching TRBD2. Germline values: CDR1 SQVTM, CDR2 ANQGSEA. The V segment lost 7 bases and the J segment 7 bases; nucleotides outside the gene matches: 16. The CDR3 is made up of 15 amino acids. In DNA, the CDR3 is TGCAGCGCCCGGGAGGGGCGACTAGCGGGCTGGGAGCAGTACTTC. Translated, it gives CSAREGRLAGWEQYF.

The table lists this clone with a count of one. This chain uses TRBV9 with TRBJ1-3; TRBD1 might be the D (6 bases). Germline V gives CDR1 SGDLS, CDR2 YYNGEE. The V gene lost 3 bases and the J gene lost 2 bases, with 9 bases spanning the gap. The CDR3 sequence is 14 residues long. The CDR3 is CASSAPGAGNTIYF. The CDR3 nucleotides read TGTGCCAGCAGCGCCCCAGGGGCTGGAAACACCATATATTTT.

V usage is TRBV11-2 and J usage is TRBJ2-5; the D gene is possibly TRBD1 (6 bases). The CDR3 runs 13 residues. Germline V CDR1 and CDR2: SGHAT, FQNNGV. The ends were cut back, 5 bases at V and 2 bases at J, with 9 bases in the middle. CDR3 nucleotides: TGTGCCAGCAGCCGGGACATACAAGAGACCCAGTACTTC. This codes for CASSRDIQETQYF.

The chain joins TRBV29-1 to TRBJ2-1, with D unresolved. Trimming took 6 bases from V and 5 from J, leaving 5 bases between them. The length of the CDR3 is 10 residues. CDR1 SQVTM and CDR2 ANQGSEA come from the germline V gene. DNA for the CDR3: TGCAGCGTGGGTCACAATGAGCAGTTCTTC. Translation: CSVGHNEQFF.

The CDR3 reads CASRGLEAETQYF. In nucleotides, the CDR3 is TGTGCCAGCAGGGGACTAGAGGCAGAGACCCAGTACTTC. The chain is built from TRBV2 and TRBJ2-5; 8 nucleotides align to TRBD2. This CDR3 is built from 13 residues. The germline CDR1 and CDR2 sequences are SNHLY and FYNNEI. With 6 bases clipped from V and 4 bases from J, the junction kept 4 bases outside the gene matches.

The V and J genes are TRBV29-1 and TRBJ1-5; D unresolved. The CDR3 length is 12 residues. CDR1 and CDR2 from the germline V gene are SQVTM and ANQGSEA. V gave up 0 bases and J gave up 1 base, with 1 base separating them. The CDR3 nucleotides read TGCAGCGTTGAAGAGAGCAATCAGCCCCAGCATTTT. It yields the protein CSVEESNQPQHF.

CDR3 in DNA: TGTGCCAGCAGCCCGCGGACAGGGGGAGGTGAAAAACTGTTTTTT. Translating gives CASSPRTGGGEKLFF. The chain recombines TRBV7-9 with TRBJ1-4; 10 bases map to TRBD1. The germline CDR1 and CDR2 sequences are SEHNR and FQNEAQ (reference sequence). CDR3 length: 15 amino acids. V shed 5 bases, J shed 7 bases, and the junction held 7 bases outside the gene matches. The full variable domain, its missing parts supplied by reference TRBV7-9 and TRBJ1-4, is DTGVSQNPRHKITKRGQNVTFRCDPISEHNRLYWYRQTLGQGPEFLTYFQNEAQLEKSRLLSDRFSAERPKGSFSTLEIQRTEQGDSAMYLCASSPRTGGGEKLFFGSGTQLSVL.

The rearrangement links TRBV4-3 to TRBJ2-3; D may be TRBD2 (7 bases). This CDR3 is 14 amino acids long. Trimming removed 4 bases at V and 9 bases at J, with 17 bases between. Germline V gene data show CDR1 as LGHNA and CDR2 as YSLEER. Here the CDR3 reads CASSPLIGGGTQYF. For the CDR3, the DNA is TGCGCCAGCAGCCCCCTAATCGGCGGGGGCACGCAGTATTTT.

This chain links TRBV6-5 with TRBJ1-2; a weak D match, TRBD1 (6 bases). The CDR3 sequence is 14 residues long. The V gene's germline CDR1 is MNHEY and CDR2 SVGAGI. V was clipped by 4 bases and J by 4 bases, with 13 bases between them. The CDR3 is CASSSRGLGYGYTF. The CDR3 DNA follows: TGTGCCAGCAGTTCTAGGGGGTTAGGCTATGGCTACACCTTC.

V gene TRBV4-2 combines with J gene TRBJ2-1, with D tentatively TRBD2 (7 bases). The V gene lost 2 bases and the J gene lost 8 bases, with 25 bases spanning the gap. CDR3 length: 18 amino acids. The germline gives CDR1 LGHNA, CDR2 YNFKEQ. CDR3 sequence reads: CASSQPLGGLAEAYEQFF. CDR3 sequence (DNA): TGTGCCAGCAGCCAACCTCTGGGGGGGCTAGCTGAGGCTTATGAGCAGTTCTTC.